Listed below are T cell receptor beta chains from one sample, sequenced in a study of early T cells in non-severe SARS-CoV-2 infection. One entry per CDR3 protein results from TCRdb running MiXCR on the 5' RACE reads. The table records 100,000 to 150,000 distinct CDR3 sequences, under 15% of them present only once. Input material: whole blood. Every receptor here comes from an adult who was a healthcare worker with PCR-confirmed SARS-CoV-2 infection or an uninfected control (not recorded which). The CDR3 runs from the conserved cysteine through the conserved F or W. D genes are given only for firm matches. Not every row has a clone size; where given, it reads once, few, many or a size class.

v_gene: TRBV7-8; len: 13; abundance: .; j_gene: TRBJ2-7; d_gene: TRBD1; CDR3aa: CASSARTGPEQYF; CDR3nt: TGTGCCAGCAGCGCCCGGACAGGACCCGAGCAGTACTTC
v_gene: TRBV4-1; len: 17; abundance: few; j_gene: TRBJ2-7; d_gene: TRBD2; CDR3aa: CASSHMGGGLAAYEQYF; CDR3nt: TGCGCCAGCAGCCACATGGGGGGTGGACTAGCAGCCTACGAGCAGTACTTC
v_gene: TRBV5-1; len: 16; abundance: .; j_gene: TRBJ1-6; d_gene: .; CDR3aa: CASSSGGTGEGPPLHF; CDR3nt: TGCGCCAGCAGCTCAGGAGGGACGGGAGAGGGGCCACCCCTCCACTTT
v_gene: TRBV5-8; len: 12; abundance: .; j_gene: TRBJ1-2; d_gene: .; CDR3aa: CATRPRGYGYTF; CDR3nt: TGTGCCACCCGGCCCAGGGGCTATGGCTACACCTTC
v_gene: TRBV6-1; len: 13; abundance: few; j_gene: TRBJ2-3; d_gene: .; CDR3aa: CAEELPSTDTQYF; CDR3nt: TGTGCTGAGGAGCTTCCCAGCACAGATACGCAGTATTTT
v_gene: TRBV20-1; len: 14; abundance: few; j_gene: TRBJ2-7; d_gene: .; CDR3aa: CSASLSTSTHEQYF; CDR3nt: TGCAGTGCTAGTCTCAGCACTTCTACCCACGAGCAGTACTTC
v_gene: TRBV3-1; len: 12; abundance: .; j_gene: TRBJ1-1; d_gene: .; CDR3aa: CASSQVQGEAFF; CDR3nt: TGTGCCAGCAGCCAAGTACAGGGTGAAGCTTTCTTT
v_gene: TRBV12-3/TRBV12-4; len: 11; abundance: .; j_gene: TRBJ2-5; d_gene: .; CDR3aa: CASSFSQTQYF; CDR3nt: TGTGCCAGCAGTTTCAGCCAAACCCAGTACTTC
v_gene: TRBV7-9; len: 13; abundance: many; j_gene: TRBJ1-5; d_gene: .; CDR3aa: CASSRPGDQPQHF; CDR3nt: TGTGCCAGCAGCCGTCCGGGCGATCAGCCCCAGCATTTT
v_gene: TRBV29-1; len: 15; abundance: few; j_gene: TRBJ2-1; d_gene: TRBD2; CDR3aa: CSVPGTSGGYNEQFF; CDR3nt: TGCAGCGTTCCCGGGACTAGCGGGGGTTACAATGAGCAGTTCTTC
v_gene: TRBV20-1; len: 13; abundance: few; j_gene: TRBJ1-6; d_gene: TRBD1; CDR3aa: CSAGITGDSPLHF; CDR3nt: TGCAGTGCTGGAATCACAGGGGATTCACCCCTCCACTTT
v_gene: TRBV12-5; len: 12; abundance: few; j_gene: TRBJ1-1; d_gene: .; CDR3aa: CASGIDNTEAFF; CDR3nt: TGTGCTAGTGGAATAGACAACACTGAAGCTTTCTTT
v_gene: TRBV5-1; len: 14; abundance: many; j_gene: TRBJ2-7; d_gene: .; CDR3aa: CASSFSGQSYEQYF; CDR3nt: TGCGCCAGCAGCTTTTCTGGACAGTCCTACGAGCAGTACTTC
v_gene: TRBV10-2; len: 15; abundance: many; j_gene: TRBJ1-5; d_gene: .; CDR3aa: CASSEAGTAKQPQHF; CDR3nt: TGCGCCAGCAGTGAGGCTGGGACCGCCAAGCAGCCCCAGCATTTT
v_gene: TRBV2; len: 15; abundance: few; j_gene: TRBJ2-7; d_gene: TRBD1; CDR3aa: CASSEPGQGSYEQYF; CDR3nt: TGTGCCAGCAGTGAACCGGGACAGGGCTCCTACGAGCAGTACTTC
v_gene: TRBV9; len: 14; abundance: few; j_gene: TRBJ2-6; d_gene: .; CDR3aa: CASSVEVGANVLTF; CDR3nt: TGTGCCAGCAGCGTGGAGGTAGGGGCCAACGTCCTGACTTTC
v_gene: TRBV12-3/TRBV12-4; len: 12; abundance: .; j_gene: TRBJ1-1; d_gene: .; CDR3aa: CVSSLVATEAFF; CDR3nt: TGTGTCAGCAGTTTGGTGGCCACTGAAGCTTTCTTT
v_gene: TRBV7-3; len: 12; abundance: few; j_gene: TRBJ2-1; d_gene: .; CDR3aa: CASSGGRGEQFF; CDR3nt: TGTGCCAGCAGTGGTGGCCGGGGTGAGCAGTTCTTC
v_gene: TRBV20-1; len: 14; abundance: few; j_gene: TRBJ2-4; d_gene: .; CDR3aa: CSASLAPPGNIQYF; CDR3nt: TGCAGTGCTAGTCTAGCGCCGCCGGGGAACATTCAGTACTTC
v_gene: TRBV4-1; len: 18; abundance: few; j_gene: TRBJ1-2; d_gene: TRBD1; CDR3aa: CASSSQDRGIGIWDGYTF; CDR3nt: TGCGCCAGCAGCTCACAAGACAGGGGGATTGGCATTTGGGATGGCTACACCTTC
v_gene: TRBV5-6; len: 15; abundance: few; j_gene: TRBJ2-5; d_gene: TRBD2; CDR3aa: CASSLYLAGEETQYF; CDR3nt: TGTGCCAGCAGCTTGTATCTAGCGGGGGAGGAGACCCAGTACTTC
v_gene: TRBV20-1; len: 16; abundance: once; j_gene: TRBJ2-1; d_gene: .; CDR3aa: CSARDEGPIRRYEQFF; CDR3nt: TGCAGTGCTAGAGACGAGGGGCCCATAAGGCGGTATGAGCAGTTCTTC
v_gene: TRBV7-9; len: 18; abundance: few; j_gene: TRBJ2-6; d_gene: .; CDR3aa: CASSRTGRTYSGANVLTF; CDR3nt: TGTGCCAGCAGCCGTACGGGACGTACCTACTCTGGGGCCAACGTCCTGACTTTC
v_gene: TRBV4-1; len: 15; abundance: .; j_gene: TRBJ2-7; d_gene: .; CDR3aa: CASSPRRAGRHEQYF; CDR3nt: TGCGCCAGCAGCCCCCGCCGCGCAGGGAGGCACGAGCAGTACTTC
v_gene: TRBV5-4; len: 16; abundance: few; j_gene: TRBJ2-3; d_gene: TRBD2; CDR3aa: CASSRRTSGGGDTQYF; CDR3nt: TGTGCCAGCAGCCGAAGGACTAGCGGGGGGGGAGATACGCAGTATTTT
v_gene: TRBV19; len: 15; abundance: few; j_gene: TRBJ2-3; d_gene: .; CDR3aa: CASSSGPGVADTQYF; CDR3nt: TGTGCCTCCTCGTCGGGGCCCGGGGTAGCAGATACGCAGTATTTT
v_gene: TRBV20-1; len: 14; abundance: few; j_gene: TRBJ2-1; d_gene: .; CDR3aa: CSASRTPPRNEQFF; CDR3nt: TGCAGTGCTAGCCGGACCCCACCCCGGAATGAGCAGTTCTTC
v_gene: TRBV29-1; len: 15; abundance: .; j_gene: TRBJ2-2; d_gene: TRBD1; CDR3aa: CSVSRGTGSTGELIF; CDR3nt: TGCAGCGTTAGTAGGGGGACAGGGTCCACCGGGGAGCTGATTTTT
v_gene: TRBV7-9; len: 13; abundance: few; j_gene: TRBJ2-3; d_gene: .; CDR3aa: CASSSWRSGTRLF; CDR3nt: TGTGCCAGCAGCTCCTGGCGTAGCGGTACCCGGCTTTTT